Each of the 18 T cell receptor beta chains below was sequenced from the same sample in a study of CD8 T cells in Susac syndrome (dated 2019 in TCRdb). Libraries were prepared through the immunoSEQ multiplex PCR assay. RNA was extracted using the RNeasy kit, and roughly 0.45 to 1 microgram was reverse transcribed with random hexamers. Starting from the raw public reads, TCRdb applied fastp trimming at Q25, assembled clones with MiXCR and retained in-frame beta chains. Rows matching on CDR3 protein sequence are summarized as one entry with the most common DNA and genes. A total of about 140,000 distinct CDR3 sequences appear in this sample, 95% of them only once. The biggest ten clones account for under 0.2% of the sample. The sequenced material came from CD8+ T cells from PBMCs. These receptors were obtained from a human donor with Susac syndrome.

J is TRBJ1-2 and V is TRBV10-3; a weak D match, TRBD1 (6 bases). The CDR3 sequence is 15 residues long. Germline lookup yields CDR1 ENHRY and CDR2 SYGVKD. Trimming stripped 0 bases from V and 2 bases from J, with 10 bases between. This CDR3 is CAISESRQVNYGYTF. The CDR3 DNA sequence: TGTGCCATCAGTGAGTCTAGACAGGTCAACTATGGCTACACCTTC.

CDR3 sequence: CASSLVEQGVGQPQHF. The DNA for the CDR3 is TGTGCCAGCAGCTTAGTTGAACAGGGAGTTGGTCAGCCCCAGCATTTT. The chain is built from TRBV7-8 and TRBJ1-5, with D possibly matching TRBD1 (6 bases). V gave up 1 base and J gave up 6 bases, with 16 bases separating them. The germline V gene has CDR1 SGHVS and CDR2 FQNEAQ. The CDR3 is 16 residues long.

The rearrangement joins TRBV29-1 to TRBJ2-2; D is possibly TRBD2 (5 bases). Germline V gene data show CDR1 as SQVTM and CDR2 as ANQGSEA. The CDR3 runs to 18 residues. V was shortened by 4 bases and J by 7 bases, with 28 bases between the two germline ends. The CDR3 is CSVVGVPEAGQPDGELFF. The CDR3 bases are TGCAGCGTTGTTGGTGTCCCGGAGGCTGGGCAGCCGGACGGGGAGCTGTTTTTT.

The chain links TRBV27 to TRBJ1-4; 7 bases fit TRBD1. The V gene's germline CDR1 is MNHEY and CDR2 SMNVEV (reference sequence). Trimming at V came to 6 bases and at J to 5 bases, leaving 9 bases not matched to a gene. The CDR3 contains 15 residues. The chain's CDR3 is CASSPDTGVNEKLFF. In DNA, the CDR3 is TGTGCCAGCAGCCCGGATACAGGGGTCAATGAAAAACTGTTTTTT.

The genes are TRBV24-1 and TRBJ2-7; D is undetermined. Germline lookup yields CDR1 KGHDR and CDR2 SFDVKD. The CDR3 extends over 13 amino acids. Deletions cut 3 bases from V and 6 bases from J, with 11 bases between. The CDR3 spells CATSDDPPCEQYF. CDR3 sequence (DNA): TGTGCCACCAGTGATGACCCCCCCTGCGAGCAGTACTTC.

The gene calls are TRBV12-3 or TRBV12-4 and TRBJ2-5; maybe TRBD1 (5 bases). This CDR3 has 14 amino acids. V lost 4 bases to trimming and J lost 7 bases, with 16 bases between them. CDR3 DNA sequence: TGTGCCAGCAGTTCCTTCCGGCAGGGCGTGACCCAGTACTTC. Protein sequence: CASSSFRQGVTQYF.

The gene calls are TRBV6-5 and TRBJ1-2, with D hard to call. V shed 7 bases and J shed 6 bases, with 18 bases lying between them. CDR1 MNHEY and CDR2 SVGAGI come from the germline V gene. The CDR3 is 14 amino acids. CDR3 nucleotides: TGTGCCAGCACCAACTCCGGAGGGATCCATGGCTACACCTTC. This sequence encodes CASTNSGGIHGYTF.

The chain joins TRBV12-3 or TRBV12-4 to TRBJ2-1; the D is unclear. Trimming took 3 bases from V and 2 from J, leaving 20 bases between them. The CDR3 is 18 amino acids. In DNA, the CDR3 is TGTGCCAGCAGTTTGGGTCTAGTAGCACGTCTACCCTACAATGAGCAGTTCTTC. Its translation is CASSLGLVARLPYNEQFF.

The chain joins TRBV15 to TRBJ2-1; 8 bases line up with TRBD1. CDR1 is LNHNV, CDR2 YYDKDF, per germline (reference sequence). Trimming removed 3 bases from V and 4 bases from J; junction bases left unmatched: 20. The CDR3 has 20 residues. CDR3 sequence reads: CATSSRLGQGESNHYNEQFF. The CDR3 nucleotides are TGTGCCACCAGCAGCCGACTTGGACAGGGCGAATCCAATCATTACAATGAGCAGTTCTTC.

The V gene is TRBV27, the J gene TRBJ2-6; TRBD2 is a possible D gene (6 bases). The V end was cut by 6 bases, the J end by 3 bases, with 12 bases between. CDR3 length: 15 amino acids. Germline values: CDR1 MNHEY, CDR2 SMNVEV (reference sequence). The CDR3 protein is CASSLSGHGANVLTF. The CDR3 DNA sequence: TGTGCCAGCAGCCTAAGCGGGCATGGGGCCAACGTCCTGACTTTC.

This clonotype was observed once. The chain joins TRBV7-9 to TRBJ2-2; TRBD1 might be the D (5 bases). The ends were cut back, 3 bases at V and 0 bases at J, with 8 bases in the middle. CDR1 is SEHNR and CDR2 is FQNEAQ in the germline V gene (reference sequence). This CDR3 has 15 amino acids. CDR3 protein: CASSFEGANTGELFF. The CDR3 region has the DNA TGTGCCAGCAGCTTCGAAGGGGCGAACACCGGGGAGCTGTTTTTT.

The chain couples TRBV19 to TRBJ1-3; D perhaps matches TRBD1 (6 bases). The CDR3 has 15 amino acids. Germline CDR1 and CDR2: LNHDA and SQIVND (reference sequence). With 6 bases removed from V and 8 bases from J, the gap between germline ends came to 20 bases. The CDR3 nucleotides read TGTGCCAGTAGGCTCCCGACAGGCCTCGAGGACACCATATATTTT. This encodes CASRLPTGLEDTIYF.

The rearrangement links TRBV12-3 or TRBV12-4 to TRBJ2-1; D is unclear. This CDR3 has 13 amino acids. V lost 6 bases and J lost 8, with 14 bases in between. CDR3 coding DNA: TGTGCCAGCAGGGGCCTAAATTCCCATGAGCAGTTCTTC. It yields the protein CASRGLNSHEQFF.

This rearrangement joins TRBV20-1 to TRBJ2-2, with 9 bases aligning to TRBD1. The V gene's germline CDR1 is DFQATT and CDR2 SNEGSKA (reference sequence). V was pared by 1 base and J by 5 bases, with 8 bases of the junction left unmatched. This CDR3 spans 16 amino acids. As DNA, the CDR3 is TGCAGTGCTAGAGCCCCCGGGACAGGGAGAACCGGGGAGCTGTTTTTT. It yields the protein CSARAPGTGRTGELFF.

This chain links TRBV27 with TRBJ2-1; D could derive from TRBD1 or TRBD2 (5 bases each). CDR1 MNHEY and CDR2 SMNVEV come from the germline V gene (reference sequence). This CDR3 is 13 amino acids long. V was cut by 6 bases and J by 5 bases, with 11 bases left in between. The DNA of the CDR3 is TGTGCCAGCAGCGGGTCGGGGCACAATGAGCAGTTCTTC. It specifies CASSGSGHNEQFF.

The chain carries TRBV9 and TRBJ2-4, with D maybe TRBD2 (5 bases). Per germline, CDR1 SGDLS and CDR2 YYNGEE. Trimming took 2 bases from V and 4 from J, leaving 10 bases between them. CDR3 length: 14 amino acids. CDR3 DNA sequence: TGTGCCAGCAGCGTCCCGGGGATAAAAAACATTCAGTACTTC. Amino acid sequence: CASSVPGIKNIQYF.

The rearrangement uses TRBV29-1 and TRBJ2-5; D ambiguous. The CDR3 extends over 11 amino acids. V was cut by 8 bases and J by 1 base, with 8 bases left in between. Germline loops: CDR1 SQVTM, CDR2 ANQGSEA. CDR3 in amino acids: CSPTIQETQYF. The CDR3 region has the DNA TGCAGCCCGACCATCCAAGAGACCCAGTACTTC.

This clonotype showed up just once. The CDR3 DNA sequence: TGTGCCAGCAGTGGGACAGGGGGCTCTGGGGCCAACGTCCTGACTTTC. Residues: CASSGTGGSGANVLTF. The J gene is TRBJ2-6, the V gene TRBV6-4; 10 bases match TRBD1. Trimming cost V 4 bases and J 0 bases; bases outside gene matches: 0. Germline assignment: CDR1 MRHNA and CDR2 SNTAGT. CDR3 length: 16 residues.